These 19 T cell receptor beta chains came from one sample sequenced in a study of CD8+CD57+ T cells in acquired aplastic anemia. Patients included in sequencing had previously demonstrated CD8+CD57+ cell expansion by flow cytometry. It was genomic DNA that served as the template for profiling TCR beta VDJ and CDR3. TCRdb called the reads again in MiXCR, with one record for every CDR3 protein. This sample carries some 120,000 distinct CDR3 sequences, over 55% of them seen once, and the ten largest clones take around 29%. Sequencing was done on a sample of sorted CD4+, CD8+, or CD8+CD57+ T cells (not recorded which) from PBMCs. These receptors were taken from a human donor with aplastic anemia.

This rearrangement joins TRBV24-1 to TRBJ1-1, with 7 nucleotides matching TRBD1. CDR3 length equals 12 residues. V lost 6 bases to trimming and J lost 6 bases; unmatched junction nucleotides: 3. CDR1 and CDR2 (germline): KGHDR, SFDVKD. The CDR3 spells CATSITGAEAFF. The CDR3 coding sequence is TGTGCCACCAGTATTACAGGGGCTGAAGCTTTCTTT.

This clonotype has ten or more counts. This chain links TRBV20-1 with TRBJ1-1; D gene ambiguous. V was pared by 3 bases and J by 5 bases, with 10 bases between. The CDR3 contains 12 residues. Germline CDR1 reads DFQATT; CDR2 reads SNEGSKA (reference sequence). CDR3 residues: CSASGLLTEAFF. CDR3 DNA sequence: TGCAGTGCTAGCGGACTGCTGACTGAAGCTTTCTTT.

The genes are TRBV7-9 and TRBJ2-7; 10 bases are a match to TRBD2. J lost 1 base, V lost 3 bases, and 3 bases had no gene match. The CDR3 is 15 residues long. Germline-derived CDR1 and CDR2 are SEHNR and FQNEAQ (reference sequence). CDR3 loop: CASSLGLARSYEQYF. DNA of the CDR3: TGTGCCAGCAGCTTGGGACTAGCGAGGTCCTACGAGCAGTACTTC.

CDR3 sequence reads: CASKGREGSNTEAFF. DNA for the CDR3: TGTGCCAGTAAGGGCAGGGAGGGATCGAACACTGAAGCTTTCTTT. The rearrangement links TRBV19 to TRBJ1-1; D is perhaps TRBD1 (5 bases). The CDR3 contains 15 residues. Germline CDR1 reads LNHDA; CDR2 reads SQIVND (reference sequence). V was clipped by 7 bases and J by 1 base, with 16 bases between them.

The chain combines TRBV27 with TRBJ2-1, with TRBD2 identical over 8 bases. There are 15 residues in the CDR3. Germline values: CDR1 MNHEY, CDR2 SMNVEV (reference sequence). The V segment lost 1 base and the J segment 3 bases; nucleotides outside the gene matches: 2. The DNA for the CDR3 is TGTGCCAGCAGTTTATTGCGGGAGGACTACAATGAGCAGTTCTTC. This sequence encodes CASSLLREDYNEQFF.

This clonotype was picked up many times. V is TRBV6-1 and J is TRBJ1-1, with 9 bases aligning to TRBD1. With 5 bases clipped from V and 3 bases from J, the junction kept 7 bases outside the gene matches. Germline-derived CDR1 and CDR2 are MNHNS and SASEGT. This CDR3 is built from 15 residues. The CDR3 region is CASSWGQGGDTEAFF. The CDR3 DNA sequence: TGTGCCAGCAGTTGGGGACAGGGAGGAGACACTGAAGCTTTCTTT.

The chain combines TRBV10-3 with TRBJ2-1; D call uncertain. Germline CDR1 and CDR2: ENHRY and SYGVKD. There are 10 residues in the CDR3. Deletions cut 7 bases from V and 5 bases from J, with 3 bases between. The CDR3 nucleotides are TGTGCCATCAAGGACAATGAGCAGTTCTTC. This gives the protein CAIKDNEQFF.

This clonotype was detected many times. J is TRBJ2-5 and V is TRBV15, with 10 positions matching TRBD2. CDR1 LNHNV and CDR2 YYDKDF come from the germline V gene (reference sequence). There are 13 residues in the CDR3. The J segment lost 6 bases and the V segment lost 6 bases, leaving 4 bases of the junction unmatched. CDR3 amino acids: CATRGTSEQTQYF. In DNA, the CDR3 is TGTGCCACCAGAGGGACTAGCGAACAGACCCAGTACTTC.

The CDR3 loop reads CASSANTGELFF. In nucleotides, the CDR3 is TGTGCCAGCAGTGCCAACACCGGGGAGCTGTTTTTT. The chain uses TRBV2 and TRBJ2-2; D call uncertain. The CDR3 extends over 12 amino acids. Trimming removed 4 bases from V and 2 bases from J, with 2 bases in between. Germline CDR1 and CDR2: SNHLY and FYNNEI. Full variable domain (outside the CDR3, taken from reference TRBV2 and TRBJ2-2): EPEVTQTPSHQVTQMGQEVILRCVPISNHLYFYWYRQILGQKVEFLVSFYNNEISEKSEIFDDQFSVERPDGSNFTLKIRSTKLEDSAMYFCASSANTGELFFGEGSRLTVL.

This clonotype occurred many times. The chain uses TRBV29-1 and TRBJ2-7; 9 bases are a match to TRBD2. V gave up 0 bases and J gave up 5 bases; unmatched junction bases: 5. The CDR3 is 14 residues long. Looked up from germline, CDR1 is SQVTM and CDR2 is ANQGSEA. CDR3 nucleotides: TGCAGCGTTGAAGACCCTAGCGGGGTCAACGAGCAGTACTTC. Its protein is CSVEDPSGVNEQYF.

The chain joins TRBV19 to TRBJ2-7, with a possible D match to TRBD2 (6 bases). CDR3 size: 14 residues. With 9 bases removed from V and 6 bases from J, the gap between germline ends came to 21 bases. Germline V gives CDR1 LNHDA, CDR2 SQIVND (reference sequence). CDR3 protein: CASSLREAGCEQYF. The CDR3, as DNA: TGTGCCAGCAGCTTGCGGGAAGCCGGCTGCGAGCAGTACTTC.

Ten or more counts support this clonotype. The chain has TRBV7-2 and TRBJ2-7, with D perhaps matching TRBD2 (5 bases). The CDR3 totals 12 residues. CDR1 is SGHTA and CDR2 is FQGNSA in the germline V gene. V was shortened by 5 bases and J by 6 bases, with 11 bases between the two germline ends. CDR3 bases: TGTGCCAGCAGCCAAAACAGCGGCGAGCAGTACTTC. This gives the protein CASSQNSGEQYF.

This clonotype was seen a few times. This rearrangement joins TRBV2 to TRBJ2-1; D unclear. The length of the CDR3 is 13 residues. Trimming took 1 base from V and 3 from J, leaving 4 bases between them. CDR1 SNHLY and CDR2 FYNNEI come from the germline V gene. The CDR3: CASSEVSYNEQFF. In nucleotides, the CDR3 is TGTGCCAGCAGTGAAGTCAGCTACAATGAGCAGTTCTTC. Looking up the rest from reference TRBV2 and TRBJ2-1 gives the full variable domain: EPEVTQTPSHQVTQMGQEVILRCVPISNHLYFYWYRQILGQKVEFLVSFYNNEISEKSEIFDDQFSVERPDGSNFTLKIRSTKLEDSAMYFCASSEVSYNEQFFGPGTRLTVL.

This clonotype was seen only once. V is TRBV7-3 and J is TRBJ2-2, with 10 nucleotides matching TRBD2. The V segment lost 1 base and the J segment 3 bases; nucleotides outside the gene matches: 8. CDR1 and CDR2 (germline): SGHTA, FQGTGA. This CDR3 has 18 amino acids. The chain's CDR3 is CASSLIVSGGSYTGELFF. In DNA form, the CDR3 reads TGTGCCAGCAGCTTAATCGTTAGCGGGGGGTCGTACACCGGGGAGCTGTTTTTT.

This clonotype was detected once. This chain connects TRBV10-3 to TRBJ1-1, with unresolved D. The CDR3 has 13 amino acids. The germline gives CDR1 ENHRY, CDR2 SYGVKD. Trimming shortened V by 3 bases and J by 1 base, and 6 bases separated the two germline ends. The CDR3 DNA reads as TGTGCCATCAGTGAACGAGAGAACACTGAAGCTTTCTTT. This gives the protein CAISERENTEAFF.

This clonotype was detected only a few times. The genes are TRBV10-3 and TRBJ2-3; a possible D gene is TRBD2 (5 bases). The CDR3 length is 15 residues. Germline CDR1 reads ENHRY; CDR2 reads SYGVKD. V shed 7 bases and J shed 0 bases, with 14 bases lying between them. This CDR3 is CAITPGVGSTDTQYF. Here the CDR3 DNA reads TGTGCCATCACCCCCGGGGTTGGAAGCACAGATACGCAGTATTTT.

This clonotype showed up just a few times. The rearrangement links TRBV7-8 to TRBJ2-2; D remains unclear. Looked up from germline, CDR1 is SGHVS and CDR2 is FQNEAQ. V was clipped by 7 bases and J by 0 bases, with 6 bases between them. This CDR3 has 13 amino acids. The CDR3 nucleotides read TGTGCCAGCACCTGGGCGAACACCGGGGAGCTGTTTTTT. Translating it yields CASTWANTGELFF.

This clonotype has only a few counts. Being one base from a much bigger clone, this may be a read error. CDR3 protein: CAGTLAGEGYEQYF. For the CDR3, the DNA is TGTGCCGGCACGCTAGCGGGGGAGGGCTACGAGCAGTACTTC. J is TRBJ2-7 and V is TRBV2, with 10 bases identical to TRBD2. With V trimmed by 11 bases and J by 3 bases, 10 bases remained unmatched. The germline CDR1 and CDR2 sequences are SNHLY and FYNNEI. The CDR3 is 14 residues long.

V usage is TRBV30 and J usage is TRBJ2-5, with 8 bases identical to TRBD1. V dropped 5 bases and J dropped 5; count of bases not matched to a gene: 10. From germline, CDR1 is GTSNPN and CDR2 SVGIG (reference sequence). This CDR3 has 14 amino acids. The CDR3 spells CAWGTGQGSETQYF. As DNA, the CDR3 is TGTGCCTGGGGGACTGGACAGGGAAGCGAGACCCAGTACTTC.